The sample holds a few counts of the clone carrying this T cell receptor (beta chain). Its antigen remains unknown. The sequenced template was cDNA made from the entire isolated RNA. Only in-frame clones appear in the TCRdb table, and some are missing; sequencing was by immunoSEQ multiplex PCR. The sample lists 300,000 to 350,000 clones; approximately 15% were seen once. In germline, CDR1 is SGHAT, CDR2 FQNNGV. The CDR3 runs to 15 residues. V was shortened by 0 bases and J by 5 bases, with 14 bases between the two germline ends. This specimen belongs to a study of beta chain features in type 1 diabetes. Study-wide points: Shortening that was moderate but significant affected the TCRB CDR3s of Type 1 diabetes patients in all four CD4+ subsets.

The receptor was derived from a woman aged 18-29 years with type 1 diabetes. Sequencing was carried out using naive CD4+ T cells from blood. This chain links TRBV11-2 with TRBJ2-7, with D unclear. The CDR3 here is CASSLDGQVTHEQYF. The CDR3 DNA follows: TGTGCCAGCAGCTTAGATGGGCAGGTCACCCACGAGCAGTACTTC.